This entry is about one TCR beta chain. Its antigen is unidentified. This CDR3 has 16 amino acids. Germline trimming cut 3 bases from V and 7 bases from J; bases unmatched to any gene: 12. Germline-derived CDR1 and CDR2 are SGDLS and YYNGEE. These data belong to a study of T cell repertoires in cytomegalovirus infection. Points from the study as a whole: What dominated the ex vivo response were HLA-C-restricted CMV-specific TCR beta clonotypes.

TCRdb reanalysed the reads using MiXCR and keeps one entry per CDR3 protein. This sample has some 800,000 distinct CDR3 sequences, with just under 30% found just once. Material: cultured CD8+ T cells from PBMCs, obtained from culture after CMV antigen stimulation. This clonotype originated in a human donor in good health (CMV status not recorded). Some clones in this sample may be carry-over from other donors' samples. This chain joins TRBV9 and TRBJ1-2; 10 bases line up with TRBD1. CDR3 DNA sequence: TGTGCCAGCAGCGGGGACAGGGGAGAAGTTGACTTTGGCTACACCTTC. This gives the protein CASSGDRGEVDFGYTF.